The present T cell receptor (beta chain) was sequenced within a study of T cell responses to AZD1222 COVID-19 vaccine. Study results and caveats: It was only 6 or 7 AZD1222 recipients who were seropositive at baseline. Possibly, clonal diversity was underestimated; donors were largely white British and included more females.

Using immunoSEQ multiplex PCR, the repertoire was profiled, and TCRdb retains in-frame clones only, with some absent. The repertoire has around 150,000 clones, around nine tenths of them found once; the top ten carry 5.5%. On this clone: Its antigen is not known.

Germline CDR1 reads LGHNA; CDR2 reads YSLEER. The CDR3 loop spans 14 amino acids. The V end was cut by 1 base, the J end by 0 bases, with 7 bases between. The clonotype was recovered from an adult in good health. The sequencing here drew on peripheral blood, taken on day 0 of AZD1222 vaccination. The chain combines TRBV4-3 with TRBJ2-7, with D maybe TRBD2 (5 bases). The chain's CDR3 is CASSQVGSSYEQYF. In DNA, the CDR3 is TGCGCCAGCAGCCAAGTGGGGAGCTCCTACGAGCAGTACTTC.